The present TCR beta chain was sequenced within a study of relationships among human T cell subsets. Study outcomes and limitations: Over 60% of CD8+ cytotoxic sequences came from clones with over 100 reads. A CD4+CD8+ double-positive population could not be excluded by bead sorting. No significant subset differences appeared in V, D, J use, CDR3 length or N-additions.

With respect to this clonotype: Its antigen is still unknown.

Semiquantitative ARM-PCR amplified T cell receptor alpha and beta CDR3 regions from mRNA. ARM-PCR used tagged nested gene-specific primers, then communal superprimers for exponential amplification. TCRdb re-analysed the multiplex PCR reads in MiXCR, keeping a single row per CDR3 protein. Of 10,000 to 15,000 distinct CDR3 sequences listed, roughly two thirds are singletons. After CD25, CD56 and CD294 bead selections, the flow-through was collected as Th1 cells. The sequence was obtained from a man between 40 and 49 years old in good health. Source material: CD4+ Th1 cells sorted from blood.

Written as DNA, the CDR3 is TGTGCCAGCAGCTTCTCCGGGACAGGGGTTAATGAAAAACTGTTTTTT. This translates into CASSFSGTGVNEKLFF. The rearrangement links TRBV5-4 to TRBJ1-4; 10 bases align to TRBD1. The V and J ends lost 2 bases and 4 bases, in that order; junction bases with no gene match: 5. Looked up from germline, CDR1 is SGHNT and CDR2 is YYREEE (reference sequence). This CDR3 region has 16 residues.